These 19 T cell receptor beta chains came from one sample sequenced in a study of T-cell reconstitution after alpha-beta-depleted transplantation in children. For TCRbeta, the library was prepared with unique molecular identifiers. TCRdb itself ran the PCR reads through MiXCR, one entry per CDR3 protein. This table holds 170,000 or so distinct CDR3 sequences, 6% to 7% found once. Sequenced here: PBMCs from the stem cell graft donor, sampled from the stem cell graft. These receptors originate from a human donor who donated a stem cell graft to a child with Wiskott-Aldrich syndrome.

This clonotype was seen many times. V is TRBV7-9 and J is TRBJ2-5; D is unclear. Per the germline V gene, CDR1 is SEHNR and CDR2 is FQNEAQ (reference sequence). Trimming left V 3 bases short and J 5 bases short, with 7 bases between. CDR3 length: 12 amino acids. DNA for the CDR3: TGTGCCAGCAGCTTCCCCCAGGAGACCCAGTACTTC. It specifies CASSFPQETQYF.

This clonotype has ten or more counts. The V and J genes are TRBV25-1 and TRBJ2-7; D is possibly TRBD1 (6 bases). The CDR3 is made up of 12 amino acids. Germline V lookup: CDR1 MGHDK, CDR2 SYGVNS. Trimming removed 8 bases at V and 0 bases at J, with 8 bases between. The CDR3 DNA sequence: TGTGCCAGCGGGGGCCCCTCCTACGAGCAGTACTTC. Translated, it gives CASGGPSYEQYF.

V and J are TRBV19 and TRBJ2-1; possible D gene TRBD2, 6 bases. The V end was cut by 3 bases, the J end by 9 bases, with 9 bases between. Germline assignment: CDR1 LNHDA and CDR2 SQIVND (reference sequence). CDR3 length: 12 residues. CDR3 coding DNA: TGTGCCAGTAGTATTCCCGGGGGTGAGCAGTTCTTC. Protein sequence: CASSIPGGEQFF. Full variable domain (rest looked up from reference TRBV19 and TRBJ2-1): DGGITQSPKYLFRKEGQNVTLSCEQNLNHDAMYWYRQDPGQGLRLIYYSQIVNDFQKGDIAEGYSVSREKKESFPLTVTSAQKNPTAFYLCASSIPGGEQFFGPGTRLTVL.

This clonotype was found many times. The CDR3 spells CASSFAGGAYNEQFF. In DNA, the CDR3 is TGTGCCAGCAGCTTCGCAGGGGGCGCCTACAATGAGCAGTTCTTC. This chain connects TRBV7-9 to TRBJ2-1; 8 bases are shared with TRBD1. CDR1 and CDR2 from the germline V gene are SEHNR and FQNEAQ (reference sequence). J lost 2 bases, V lost 3 bases, and 3 bases had no gene match. This CDR3 region has 15 residues.

This rearrangement joins TRBV5-1 to TRBJ1-3, with 8 bases identical to TRBD1. V gave up 3 bases and J gave up 1 base; unmatched junction bases: 3. Germline V CDR1 and CDR2: SGHRS, YFSETQ. This CDR3 spans 15 amino acids. CDR3 region: CASSWGTGSGNTIYF. In nucleotides, the CDR3 is TGCGCCAGCAGCTGGGGGACAGGATCTGGAAACACCATATATTTT. Full variable domain (remainder filled in from reference TRBV5-1 and TRBJ1-3): KAGVTQTPRYLIKTRGQQVTLSCSPISGHRSVSWYQQTPGQGLQFLFEYFSETQRNKGNFPGRFSGRQFSNSRSEMNVSTLELGDSALYLCASSWGTGSGNTIYFGEGSWLTVV.

This clonotype showed up many times. The CDR3 loop reads CSVGPQETQYF. The CDR3 DNA sequence: TGCAGCGTGGGGCCTCAAGAGACCCAGTACTTC. The chain employs TRBV29-1 and TRBJ2-5; D may be TRBD1 (5 bases). Germline assignment: CDR1 SQVTM and CDR2 ANQGSEA. V lost 6 bases and J 2 bases, leaving 7 bases between the germline ends. The CDR3 length is 11 residues.

This chain uses TRBV12-3 or TRBV12-4 with TRBJ2-3; D may match TRBD1 or TRBD2 (5 bases each). This CDR3 is 16 amino acids long. V lost 7 bases and J lost 0, with 17 bases in between. CDR3 region: CASTPGTATSTDTQYF. The CDR3 DNA is TGTGCCAGCACCCCCGGGACGGCAACTAGCACAGATACGCAGTATTTT.

This clonotype has only a few counts. This chain connects TRBV5-1 to TRBJ2-5; D unresolved. This CDR3 has 13 residues. Germline CDR1 SGHRS, CDR2 YFSETQ. Trimming cost V 2 bases and J 1 base, with 6 bases left between them. This CDR3 is CASSLQIQETQYF. DNA of the CDR3: TGCGCCAGCAGCTTACAGATCCAAGAGACCCAGTACTTC.

J is TRBJ1-1 and V is TRBV24-1; the D gene is possibly TRBD1 (5 bases). Trimming took 2 bases from V and 4 from J, leaving 10 bases between them. The CDR3 is made up of 14 amino acids. Germline V gene lookup returns CDR1 KGHDR and CDR2 SFDVKD. The CDR3 nucleotides read TGTGCCACCAGTGATTGGGGTCAGGGCACTGAAGCTTTCTTT. Its protein is CATSDWGQGTEAFF.

The gene calls are TRBV6-1 and TRBJ1-2, with D possibly TRBD1 on 5 matching bases. The CDR3 is 15 residues long. Germline V gives CDR1 MNHNS, CDR2 SASEGT. Trimming removed 1 base at V and 3 bases at J, with 12 bases between. CDR3 bases: TGTGCCAGCAGTGAAGTCGGGGGTTCGGACTATGGCTACACCTTC. It is translated as CASSEVGGSDYGYTF.

As to this clonotype: This may arise from a read error, as a much more abundant clone is one base away. The rearrangement uses TRBV5-6 and TRBJ2-5, with 7 bases matching TRBD1. The CDR3 is 16 residues long. V lost 4 bases to trimming and J lost 3 bases; unmatched junction nucleotides: 12. The germline V gene encodes CDR1 SGHDT and CDR2 YYEEEE. As DNA, the CDR3 is TGTGCCAGCAGCACCGTCGGGACAGCCGTTGAAGAGACCCAGTACTTC. This translates into CASSTVGTAVEETQYF.

The sample holds many counts of this clonotype. The chain carries TRBV6-5 and TRBJ2-7, with 8 bases that match TRBD1. The CDR3 totals 15 residues. With V trimmed by 5 bases and J by 6 bases, 12 bases remained unmatched. The germline gives CDR1 MNHEY, CDR2 SVGAGI. CDR3 amino acids: CASSTSGQGLLEQYF. The CDR3, as DNA: TGTGCCAGCAGTACCTCTGGACAGGGCCTCCTCGAGCAGTACTTC.

A remark on this clonotype: Possible read error: a much larger clone is one base away. J is TRBJ2-5 and V is TRBV15; 12 positions match TRBD2. Germline lookup yields CDR1 LNHNV and CDR2 YYDKDF (reference sequence). CDR3 length: 16 residues. The CDR3 sequence: CATIRGLAGIQETQYF. CDR3 DNA: TGTGCCACCATCAGAGGACTAGCGGGGATCCAAGAGACCCAGTACTTC.

This clonotype came up many times. The gene calls are TRBV11-3 and TRBJ2-6; D not certain. The germline gives CDR1 SGHNT, CDR2 YENEEA. Trimming stripped 4 bases from V and 4 bases from J, with 8 bases between. There are 14 residues in the CDR3. The CDR3 sequence is CASSSQPGANVLTF. The CDR3 DNA reads TGTGCCAGCAGCTCACAACCCGGGGCCAACGTCCTGACTTTC.

This clonotype was seen at least ten times. V usage is TRBV6-5 and J usage is TRBJ1-1; tentatively, D is TRBD1 (6 bases). The CDR3 runs 16 residues. Trimming took 0 bases from V and 7 from J, leaving 18 bases between them. The germline V gene encodes CDR1 MNHEY and CDR2 SVGAGI. The CDR3 spells CASSYSIPQGPYEAFF. The CDR3 DNA reads TGTGCCAGCAGTTACTCGATTCCACAGGGACCTTATGAAGCTTTCTTT.

The chain combines TRBV5-1 with TRBJ2-1; possibly TRBD1 or TRBD2 for D (5 bases each). CDR1 and CDR2 from the germline V gene are SGHRS and YFSETQ. This CDR3 is built from 12 residues. V was shortened by 4 bases and J by 9 bases, with 11 bases between the two germline ends. CDR3 nucleotide sequence: TGCGCCAGCAGCCCCATAGGGACTGAGCAGTTCTTC. This encodes CASSPIGTEQFF. Full variable domain (rest looked up from reference TRBV5-1 and TRBJ2-1): KAGVTQTPRYLIKTRGQQVTLSCSPISGHRSVSWYQQTPGQGLQFLFEYFSETQRNKGNFPGRFSGRQFSNSRSEMNVSTLELGDSALYLCASSPIGTEQFFGPGTRLTVL.

The chain couples TRBV5-1 to TRBJ2-7, with TRBD1 matching over 9 bases. Looked up from germline, CDR1 is SGHRS and CDR2 is YFSETQ. Trimming removed 4 bases from V and 1 base from J; junction bases left unmatched: 12. The CDR3 runs to 17 residues. CDR3 nucleotide sequence: TGCGCCAGCAGCAGGGGACAGGGAGATGTGGGTTCCTACGAGCAGTACTTC. Its protein is CASSRGQGDVGSYEQYF.

This clonotype was detected ten times or more. V usage is TRBV5-1 and J usage is TRBJ2-1; the D is unclear. The CDR3 runs 12 residues. Trimming shortened V by 2 bases and J by 6 bases, and 6 bases separated the two germline ends. The germline CDR1 and CDR2 sequences are SGHRS and YFSETQ. The CDR3 here is CASSFVVNEQFF. CDR3 sequence (DNA): TGCGCCAGCAGCTTCGTAGTCAATGAGCAGTTCTTC.

This clonotype has ten or more counts. The chain is built from TRBV29-1 and TRBJ2-7; 8 bases map to TRBD1. The CDR3 has 15 residues. J lost 5 bases, V lost 4 bases, and 13 bases had no gene match. Germline loops: CDR1 SQVTM, CDR2 ANQGSEA. The CDR3 loop is CSVVRDRMYGHEQYF. In DNA form, the CDR3 reads TGCAGCGTTGTAAGGGACAGGATGTACGGCCACGAGCAGTACTTC.